Listed below are T cell receptor beta chains from one sample, sequenced in a study of radiation and T cells in renal cell carcinoma. The table came from immunoSEQ multiplex PCR; TCRdb's copy has only in-frame clones and leaves some out. This table has more than 20,000 clones, over 70% appearing once. The sequenced sample was blood, obtained from a patient whose treatment included radiotherapy and nephrectomy. The receptors originated from a man aged 60 to 75 with renal cell carcinoma. The CDR3 runs from the conserved cysteine through the conserved F or W. The D gene is left open where the match is weak. The size entry is marked missing in some rows and otherwise reads once, few, many or a size class.

abundance: .; v_gene: TRBV7-2; d_gene: TRBD2; j_gene: TRBJ2-2; CDR3aa: CASSLRGRGPGELFF; CDR3nt: TGTGCCAGCAGCTTACGCGGGAGGGGCCCCGGGGAGCTGTTTTTT
abundance: .; v_gene: TRBV2; d_gene: .; j_gene: TRBJ2-7; CDR3aa: CASSVTGTTNEQYF; CDR3nt: TGTGCCAGCAGTGTTACCGGGACAACTAACGAGCAGTACTTC
abundance: .; v_gene: TRBV6-5; d_gene: TRBD1; j_gene: TRBJ2-7; CDR3aa: CASSYGQAQFYEQYF; CDR3nt: TGTGCCAGCAGTTATGGACAGGCCCAATTCTACGAGCAGTACTTC
abundance: .; v_gene: TRBV6-5; d_gene: .; j_gene: TRBJ2-1; CDR3aa: CASSSSGRGPYNEQFF; CDR3nt: .
abundance: .; v_gene: TRBV7-2; d_gene: TRBD1; j_gene: TRBJ1-2; CDR3aa: CASSSGQGEVYGYTF; CDR3nt: TGTGCCAGCAGCTCCGGACAGGGGGAGGTCTATGGCTACACCTTC
abundance: .; v_gene: TRBV11-2; d_gene: .; j_gene: TRBJ2-7; CDR3aa: CASSWGGGTYF; CDR3nt: .
abundance: few; v_gene: TRBV30; d_gene: TRBD1; j_gene: TRBJ1-6; CDR3aa: CAWSTTGTGESPLHF; CDR3nt: TGTGCCTGGAGCACAACCGGGACAGGGGAATCACCCCTCCACTTT
abundance: .; v_gene: TRBV5-4; d_gene: TRBD1; j_gene: TRBJ2-7; CDR3aa: CASSFDRGGYEQYF; CDR3nt: TGTGCCAGCAGCTTCGACAGGGGTGGGTACGAGCAGTACTTC
abundance: .; v_gene: TRBV10-3; d_gene: TRBD2; j_gene: TRBJ2-1; CDR3aa: CAISESGAGGEQFF; CDR3nt: TGTGCCATCAGTGAGTCAGGGGCGGGAGGAGAGCAGTTCTTC
abundance: .; v_gene: TRBV30; d_gene: .; j_gene: TRBJ2-2; CDR3aa: CAWRPSAEGGELFF; CDR3nt: TGTGCCTGGAGACCCTCGGCAGAGGGCGGGGAGCTGTTTTTT
abundance: .; v_gene: TRBV7-9; d_gene: TRBD1; j_gene: TRBJ1-2; CDR3aa: CASSLAGTGYTRGYTF; CDR3nt: TGTGCCAGCAGCTTAGCGGGGACAGGATATACTCGTGGCTACACCTTC
abundance: .; v_gene: TRBV21-1; d_gene: .; j_gene: TRBJ1-5; CDR3aa: CASTPETEGHSNQPQHF; CDR3nt: TGTGCCAGCACCCCGGAGACGGAAGGTCATAGCAATCAGCCCCAGCATTTT
abundance: few; v_gene: TRBV2; d_gene: .; j_gene: TRBJ2-5; CDR3aa: CASSENRDSETQYF; CDR3nt: TGTGCCAGCAGTGAGAACCGGGACTCAGAGACCCAGTACTTC
abundance: .; v_gene: TRBV27; d_gene: .; j_gene: TRBJ2-7; CDR3aa: CASTPGDGFFYEQYF; CDR3nt: TGTGCCAGCACTCCAGGGGACGGATTTTTCTACGAGCAGTACTTC
abundance: .; v_gene: TRBV18; d_gene: .; j_gene: TRBJ1-1; CDR3aa: CASSPYSYPNTEAFF; CDR3nt: TGTGCCAGCTCACCCTATTCCTACCCGAACACTGAAGCTTTCTTT
abundance: .; v_gene: TRBV7-6; d_gene: .; j_gene: TRBJ2-7; CDR3aa: CASSLGGGDSPYEQYF; CDR3nt: TGTGCCAGCAGCTTGGGGGGCGGGGACAGCCCCTACGAGCAGTACTTC
abundance: once; v_gene: TRBV7-2; d_gene: .; j_gene: TRBJ2-7; CDR3aa: CASSSGLSEQYF; CDR3nt: TGTGCCAGCAGCTCCGGACTTTCCGAGCAGTACTTC
abundance: .; v_gene: TRBV5-1; d_gene: .; j_gene: TRBJ2-1; CDR3aa: CASSLGWEQFF; CDR3nt: TGCGCCAGCAGCTTAGGGTGGGAGCAGTTCTTC
abundance: .; v_gene: TRBV10-2; d_gene: TRBD2; j_gene: TRBJ2-1; CDR3aa: CASSDPGLASAEQFF; CDR3nt: TGCGCCAGCAGTGACCCGGGACTAGCATCTGCTGAGCAGTTCTTC
abundance: .; v_gene: TRBV4-2; d_gene: .; j_gene: TRBJ2-2; CDR3aa: CASSPYTGELFF; CDR3nt: TGTGCCAGCAGCCCGTACACCGGGGAGCTGTTTTTT
abundance: .; v_gene: TRBV19; d_gene: .; j_gene: TRBJ1-2; CDR3aa: CASSIRVRQGSGYTF; CDR3nt: TGTGCCAGTAGTATCCGGGTACGTCAGGGGTCGGGCTACACCTTC
abundance: .; v_gene: TRBV4-1; d_gene: .; j_gene: TRBJ1-6; CDR3aa: CASSQVDGPSTLHF; CDR3nt: TGCGCCAGCAGCCAAGTAGACGGCCCTTCCACCCTCCACTTT
abundance: few; v_gene: TRBV15; d_gene: .; j_gene: TRBJ1-1; CDR3aa: CATSRDSALSGHTEAFF; CDR3nt: TGTGCCACCAGCAGAGATTCCGCTCTATCGGGACACACTGAAGCTTTCTTT
abundance: .; v_gene: TRBV18; d_gene: .; j_gene: TRBJ1-2; CDR3aa: CASSPRREDGYTF; CDR3nt: TGTGCCAGCTCACCACGACGGGAAGATGGCTACACCTTC
abundance: .; v_gene: TRBV5-1; d_gene: TRBD2; j_gene: TRBJ2-2; CDR3aa: CASSTKAGGYGGELFF; CDR3nt: TGCGCCAGCAGCACTAAAGCGGGAGGGTACGGCGGGGAGCTGTTTTTT
abundance: few; v_gene: TRBV4-3; d_gene: .; j_gene: TRBJ1-6; CDR3aa: CASSQSRRDISPLHF; CDR3nt: TGCGCCAGCAGCCAATCCCGCAGGGATATTTCACCCCTCCACTTT
abundance: .; v_gene: TRBV6-6; d_gene: TRBD1; j_gene: TRBJ1-2; CDR3aa: CASTGTGDGYTF; CDR3nt: TGTGCCAGCACTGGGACAGGGGATGGCTACACCTTC
abundance: once; v_gene: TRBV9; d_gene: TRBD1; j_gene: TRBJ2-5; CDR3aa: CASSAGDRGLETQYF; CDR3nt: TGTGCCAGCAGCGCGGGGGACAGGGGGCTAGAGACCCAGTACTTC
abundance: .; v_gene: TRBV18; d_gene: TRBD1; j_gene: TRBJ1-1; CDR3aa: CASSPQGAGTEAFF; CDR3nt: TGTGCCAGCTCACCACAGGGGGCCGGCACTGAAGCTTTCTTT
abundance: .; v_gene: TRBV5-1; d_gene: .; j_gene: TRBJ1-4; CDR3aa: CASSPRGGKLFF; CDR3nt: TGCGCCAGCAGCCCGAGGGGAGGAAAACTGTTTTTT
abundance: .; v_gene: TRBV6-5; d_gene: .; j_gene: TRBJ2-5; CDR3aa: CASTIGHLTGETQYF; CDR3nt: TGTGCCAGCACCATAGGCCACTTAACCGGGGAGACCCAGTACTTC
abundance: .; v_gene: TRBV18; d_gene: .; j_gene: TRBJ1-2; CDR3aa: CASSPENGVLIYTF; CDR3nt: TGTGCCAGCTCACCAGAAAACGGGGTGCTAATCTACACCTTC
abundance: .; v_gene: TRBV7-9; d_gene: .; j_gene: TRBJ2-7; CDR3aa: CASSGVTYEQYF; CDR3nt: TGTGCCAGCAGCGGAGTGACCTACGAGCAGTACTTC
abundance: .; v_gene: TRBV27; d_gene: TRBD1; j_gene: TRBJ1-2; CDR3aa: CASSWDRNYGYTF; CDR3nt: TGTGCCAGCAGTTGGGACAGGAACTATGGCTACACCTTC
abundance: .; v_gene: TRBV19; d_gene: .; j_gene: TRBJ1-1; CDR3aa: CASSSSLLSTEAFF; CDR3nt: TGTGCCAGTAGTTCGAGCTTACTAAGCACTGAAGCTTTCTTT
abundance: .; v_gene: TRBV6-5; d_gene: TRBD1; j_gene: TRBJ2-5; CDR3aa: CASSYDRAAQYF; CDR3nt: TGTGCCAGCAGTTACGACAGGGCCGCCCAGTACTTC
abundance: .; v_gene: TRBV29-1; d_gene: .; j_gene: TRBJ2-2; CDR3aa: CSVAGWQGGELFF; CDR3nt: TGCAGCGTTGCAGGGTGGCAAGGCGGGGAGCTGTTTTTT
abundance: few; v_gene: TRBV6-5; d_gene: TRBD1; j_gene: TRBJ2-7; CDR3aa: CASSRQGFHEQYF; CDR3nt: TGTGCCAGCTCGCGACAGGGGTTTCACGAGCAGTACTTC
abundance: .; v_gene: TRBV15; d_gene: TRBD1; j_gene: TRBJ1-1; CDR3aa: CATSRERGRTEAFF; CDR3nt: TGTGCCACCAGCAGAGAAAGGGGGCGGACTGAAGCTTTCTTT
abundance: once; v_gene: TRBV7-9; d_gene: .; j_gene: TRBJ2-3; CDR3aa: CASSLGTSTDTQYF; CDR3nt: TGTGCCAGCAGCTTAGGCACTAGCACAGATACGCAGTATTTT
abundance: once; v_gene: TRBV5-6; d_gene: .; j_gene: TRBJ2-3; CDR3aa: CASSLVLINTDTQYF; CDR3nt: TGTGCCAGCAGCTTGGTACTGATTAACACAGATACGCAGTATTTT
abundance: .; v_gene: TRBV5-1; d_gene: .; j_gene: TRBJ2-5; CDR3aa: CASSPLSETQYF; CDR3nt: TGCGCCAGCAGCCCCCTTTCGGAGACCCAGTACTTC
abundance: .; v_gene: TRBV27; d_gene: TRBD1; j_gene: TRBJ1-1; CDR3aa: CASSLSADRENTEAFF; CDR3nt: TGTGCCAGCAGTTTATCGGCGGACAGGGAGAACACTGAAGCTTTCTTT
abundance: .; v_gene: TRBV27; d_gene: TRBD1; j_gene: TRBJ2-1; CDR3aa: CASRSTGEWGYNEQFF; CDR3nt: TGTGCCAGCAGATCCACAGGGGAATGGGGTTACAATGAGCAGTTCTTC
abundance: once; v_gene: TRBV7-2; d_gene: TRBD1; j_gene: TRBJ2-2; CDR3aa: CASSTGGGLGELFF; CDR3nt: TGTGCCAGCAGCACAGGGGGCGGATTGGGGGAGCTGTTTTTT
abundance: .; v_gene: TRBV14; d_gene: TRBD2; j_gene: TRBJ2-1; CDR3aa: CASSPSLGRAVRNEQFF; CDR3nt: TGTGCCAGCAGCCCTAGTCTTGGGAGGGCCGTCCGGAATGAGCAGTTCTTC
abundance: .; v_gene: TRBV15; d_gene: .; j_gene: TRBJ2-5; CDR3aa: CATSGVGGGRRETQYF; CDR3nt: TGTGCCACCAGCGGAGTCGGCGGAGGGCGTCGGGAGACCCAGTACTTC
abundance: .; v_gene: TRBV6-5; d_gene: .; j_gene: TRBJ1-4; CDR3aa: CASSYSVGDLNEKLFF; CDR3nt: TGTGCCAGCAGTTACTCAGTCGGGGACCTTAATGAAAAACTGTTTTTT
abundance: few; v_gene: TRBV30; d_gene: .; j_gene: TRBJ1-6; CDR3aa: CACRGEYNSPLHF; CDR3nt: TGTGCCTGCCGGGGGGAGTATAATTCACCCCTCCACTTT
abundance: .; v_gene: TRBV7-2; d_gene: TRBD2; j_gene: TRBJ2-5; CDR3aa: CASSSGTSIQETQYF; CDR3nt: TGTGCCAGCAGCTCCGGGACTAGCATCCAAGAGACCCAGTACTTC
abundance: .; v_gene: TRBV29-1; d_gene: TRBD1; j_gene: TRBJ2-7; CDR3aa: CSSKSGQGNEQYF; CDR3nt: TGCAGCTCCAAATCGGGACAGGGCAACGAGCAGTACTTC
abundance: once; v_gene: TRBV7-9; d_gene: .; j_gene: TRBJ2-7; CDR3aa: CASSLPPYEQYF; CDR3nt: TGTGCCAGCAGCTTACCTCCCTACGAGCAGTACTTC
abundance: .; v_gene: TRBV7-2; d_gene: .; j_gene: TRBJ1-6; CDR3aa: CASSLNSPLHF; CDR3nt: TGTGCCAGCAGCCTAAATTCACCCCTCCACTTT